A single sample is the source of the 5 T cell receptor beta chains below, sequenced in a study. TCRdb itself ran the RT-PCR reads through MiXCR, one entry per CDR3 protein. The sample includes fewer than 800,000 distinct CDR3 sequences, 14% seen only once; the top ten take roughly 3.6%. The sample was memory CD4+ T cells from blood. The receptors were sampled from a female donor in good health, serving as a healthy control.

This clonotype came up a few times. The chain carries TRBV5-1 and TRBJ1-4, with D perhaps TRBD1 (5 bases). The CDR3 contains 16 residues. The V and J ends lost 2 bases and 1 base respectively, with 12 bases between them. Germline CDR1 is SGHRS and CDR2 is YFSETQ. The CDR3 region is CASSFTGRGTNEKLFF. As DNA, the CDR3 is TGCGCCAGCAGCTTTACGGGACGCGGAACTAATGAAAAACTGTTTTTT.

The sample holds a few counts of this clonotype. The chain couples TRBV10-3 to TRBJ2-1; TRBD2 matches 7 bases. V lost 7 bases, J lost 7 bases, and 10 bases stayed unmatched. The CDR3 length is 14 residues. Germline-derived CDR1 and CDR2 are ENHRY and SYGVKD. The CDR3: CAIKPGGSLNEQFF. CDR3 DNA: TGTGCCATCAAACCGGGGGGATCCTTAAATGAGCAGTTCTTC.

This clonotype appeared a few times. CDR3 nucleotides: TGCGCCAGCAGCTCACAGGGAGGGTGGTCGGATACGCAGTATTTT. Protein: CASSSQGGWSDTQYF. The V call is TRBV5-1, the J call TRBJ2-3; a weak D match, TRBD2 (7 bases). CDR1 and CDR2 (germline): SGHRS, YFSETQ. The CDR3 extends over 15 amino acids. V shed 3 bases and J shed 6 bases, with 17 bases lying between them. Variable domain in full (rest from reference TRBV5-1 and TRBJ2-3): KAGVTQTPRYLIKTRGQQVTLSCSPISGHRSVSWYQQTPGQGLQFLFEYFSETQRNKGNFPGRFSGRQFSNSRSEMNVSTLELGDSALYLCASSSQGGWSDTQYFGPGTRLTVL.

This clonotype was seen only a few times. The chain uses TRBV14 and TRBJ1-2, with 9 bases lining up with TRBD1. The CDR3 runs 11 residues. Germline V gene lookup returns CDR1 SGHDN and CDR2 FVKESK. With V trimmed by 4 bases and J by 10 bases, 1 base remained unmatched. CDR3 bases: TGTGCCAGCAGCCGGACAGGGGACTACACCTTC. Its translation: CASSRTGDYTF.

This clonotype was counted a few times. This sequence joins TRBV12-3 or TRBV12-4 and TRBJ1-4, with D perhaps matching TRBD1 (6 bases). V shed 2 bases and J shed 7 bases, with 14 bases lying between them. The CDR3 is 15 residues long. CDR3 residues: CASSLSLGAREKLFF. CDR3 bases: TGTGCCAGCAGTTTAAGCTTGGGGGCCCGTGAAAAACTGTTTTTT.